This TCR beta chain is drawn from a study of T cells in Graves' hyperthyroidism and ophthalmopathy. There were TCR beta CDR3 regions amplified from RNA transcripts. An initial round of RT-PCR targeting the TCR CDR3 relied on the HTBI primer set. From the multiplex PCR reads, TCRdb called clonotypes with MiXCR, one entry per CDR3 protein. The table includes under 400,000 distinct CDR3 sequences, 21% detected once. The CDR3 has 15 amino acids. Germline trimming cut 1 base from V and 2 bases from J; bases unmatched to any gene: 0. Germline loops: CDR1 LGHDT, CDR2 YNNKEL (reference sequence). As to this clonotype: What it binds is unknown.

General study results and limits: Separation of ophthalmopathy from stable hyperthyroidism was achieved by a 13 V-J model.

This TCR was recovered from a woman in her forties or fifties with Graves' hyperthyroidism. The genes are TRBV3-1 and TRBJ2-3, with 10 bases lining up with TRBD1. The material sequenced was blood. Written as DNA, the CDR3 is TGTGCCAGCAGCCAAGGACAGGGGGCCACAGATACGCAGTATTTT. Its translation: CASSQGQGATDTQYF.